The rows below give T cell receptor beta chains drawn from one sample of a study of cytomegalovirus exposure and HLA in healthy donors. TCRdb's table, derived via immunoSEQ multiplex PCR, lists solely in-frame clones and lacks some. The profile shows fewer than 250,000 clones, 80% to 90% of them singletons. The sequenced sample was PBMCs. The receptors originated from a man aged 25-45 years in good health and CMV-seronegative. The CDR3 runs from the conserved cysteine through the conserved F or W. The order of the fields is CDR3 protein, CDR3 DNA, clone size, D gene, V gene, J gene. A D gene is named only where the DNA matches it firmly. Only some rows state a clone size, as once, few, many or a class for expanded clones.

CDR3: CASSPLTVPTDTQYF
DNA: TGTGCCAGCAGCCCTTTGACAGTTCCCACAGATACGCAGTATTTT
size: -
D: -
V: TRBV7-2
J: TRBJ2-3

CDR3: CASSPLTGGLSTGELFF
DNA: TGTGCCAGCTCACCACTGACAGGGGGCTTAAGCACCGGGGAGTTGTTTTTT
size: once
D: TRBD1
V: TRBV18
J: TRBJ2-2

CDR3: CATSTGGIYGYTF
DNA: TGTGCCACCAGCACGGGGGGGATCTATGGCTACACCTTC
size: -
D: -
V: TRBV15
J: TRBJ1-2

CDR3: CASSFIQGGEKLFF
DNA: TGTGCCAGCAGTTTTATTCAGGGGGGTGAAAAACTGTTTTTT
size: -
D: TRBD1
V: TRBV6-5
J: TRBJ1-4

CDR3: CASRLRGPHYEQYF
DNA: TGCGCCAGCAGACTCCGGGGTCCTCACTACGAGCAGTACTTC
size: -
D: -
V: TRBV23-1
J: TRBJ2-7

CDR3: CATSPDRPNSYEQYF
DNA: TGTGCCACCAGCCCTGACAGGCCGAACTCCTACGAGCAGTACTTC
size: -
D: -
V: TRBV15
J: TRBJ2-7

CDR3: CASSQGQKNTEAFF
DNA: TGCGCCAGCAGCCAAGGCCAGAAGAACACTGAAGCTTTCTTT
size: -
D: -
V: TRBV4-1
J: TRBJ1-1

CDR3: CASSSFTGGHTDTQYF
DNA: TGTGCCAGCAGTTCCTTCACAGGGGGACACACAGATACGCAGTATTTT
size: -
D: TRBD1
V: TRBV6-5
J: TRBJ2-3

CDR3: CASSRRGTTYNEQFF
DNA: TGTGCCAGCAGTCGCAGGGGTACCACCTACAATGAGCAGTTCTTC
size: -
D: -
V: TRBV6-5
J: TRBJ2-1

CDR3: CASSIMFEETQYF
DNA: TGTGCCAGTAGTATAATGTTCGAGGAGACCCAGTACTTC
size: -
D: -
V: TRBV19
J: TRBJ2-5

CDR3: CASSMAQVEAFF
DNA: TGTGCCAGTAGTATGGCCCAGGTCGAAGCTTTCTTT
size: -
D: -
V: TRBV19
J: TRBJ1-1

CDR3: CASAGDQPQHF
DNA: TGTGCCTCGGCCGGGGATCAGCCCCAGCATTTT
size: -
D: -
V: TRBV2
J: TRBJ1-5

CDR3: CASSVLRRGTEAFF
DNA: TGTGCCAGCAGCGTTCTACGCCGGGGGACTGAAGCTTTCTTT
size: once
D: -
V: TRBV6-1
J: TRBJ1-1

CDR3: CASSAGTSGPPYEQYF
DNA: TGTGCCAGCAGCGCGGGGACTAGCGGGCCACCCTACGAGCAGTACTTC
size: -
D: TRBD2
V: TRBV9
J: TRBJ2-7

CDR3: CASLDRSKQFF
DNA: TGTGCCAGCCTTGACAGGTCGAAGCAGTTCTTC
size: -
D: -
V: TRBV2
J: TRBJ2-1

CDR3: CASSPQTGFVPAAFF
DNA: TGTGCCAGCAGCCCCCAGACAGGATTCGTCCCCGCCGCTTTCTTT
size: -
D: -
V: TRBV4-2
J: TRBJ1-1

CDR3: CASSYVPLMNTEAFF
DNA: TGCGCCAGCAGCTACGTACCGCTAATGAACACTGAAGCTTTCTTT
size: -
D: -
V: TRBV5-1
J: TRBJ1-1

CDR3: CASSLVPDQPQHF
DNA: TGTGCCAGCAGCTTAGTACCAGATCAGCCCCAGCATTTT
size: -
D: -
V: TRBV7-2
J: TRBJ1-5

CDR3: CATSRDMAGGSFEQYF
DNA: TGTGCCACCAGCAGAGATATGGCGGGAGGGTCGTTCGAGCAGTACTTC
size: few
D: TRBD2
V: TRBV15
J: TRBJ2-7

CDR3: CASSYSRAHEYGYTF
DNA: TGTGCCAGCAGTTACTCGAGGGCGCATGAGTATGGCTACACCTTC
size: -
D: -
V: TRBV6-6
J: TRBJ1-2

CDR3: CASSPSEGRPLNIQYF
DNA: TGCGCCAGCAGCCCCTCGGAGGGAAGGCCCCTTAACATTCAGTACTTC
size: once
D: -
V: TRBV5-1
J: TRBJ2-4

CDR3: CASSLSGQGYTF
DNA: TGTGCCAGCAGCTTGTCAGGGCAAGGCTACACCTTC
size: -
D: -
V: TRBV5-6
J: TRBJ1-2

CDR3: CASSERVGRQPQHF
DNA: TGTGCCAGCAGTGAACGGGTGGGGCGGCAGCCCCAGCATTTT
size: -
D: -
V: TRBV6-1
J: TRBJ1-5

CDR3: CASSGQGGNQPQHF
DNA: TGTGCCAGCAGTGGACAGGGGGGGAATCAGCCCCAGCATTTT
size: -
D: TRBD1
V: TRBV27
J: TRBJ1-5